The entry below gives a single T cell receptor beta chain sequence along with its context. The germline V gene has CDR1 SEHNR and CDR2 FQNEAQ (reference sequence). Germline trimming cut 2 bases from V and 4 bases from J; bases unmatched to any gene: 5. This CDR3 region has 16 residues. The sample comes from a study of blood T cell repertoires in COVID-19. The data were produced by immunoSEQ multiplex PCR, yet TCRdb's version contains in-frame clones alone and is incomplete. The sample has 150,000 to 200,000 clones, 85% seen once; the top ten hold roughly 3%. The sequenced material came from peripheral blood. The V call is TRBV7-9, the J call TRBJ2-1, with 10 positions matching TRBD2. This receptor was taken from a human donor with acute or convalescent COVID-19. The donor label of this sample is uncertain. CDR3 in amino acids: CASSLRASGGYNEQFF. CDR3 DNA: TGTGCCAGCAGCTTAAGGGCTAGCGGGGGTTACAATGAGCAGTTCTTC. The variable domain in full, with the rest retrieved from reference TRBV7-9 and TRBJ2-1, is DTGVSQNPRHKITKRGQNVTFRCDPISEHNRLYWYRQTLGQGPEFLTYFQNEAQLEKSRLLSDRFSAERPKGSFSTLEIQRTEQGDSAMYLCASSLRASGGYNEQFFGPGTRLTVL.